This TCR beta chain was sequenced for a study of vaccination effects on CD4 cells after COVID-19 (dated by TCRdb to 2021 to 2024). Background for the entire study: Each participant got two doses of an mRNA SARS-CoV-2 vaccine, either BNT162b2 or mRNA-1273. SARS-CoV-2 spike-specific CD4+ TCR repertoires from before and after mRNA vaccination were compared in COVID-19 convalescent patients and in infection-naive vaccine recipients. The full study included some 10 COVID-19 convalescent patients and several SARS-CoV-2-naive healthy vaccine recipients. Cultures from other donors in the study were sequenced using the Oncomine TCR Beta short-read assay on an Illumina iSeq 100.

The library came from the immunoSEQ multiplex PCR assay. DNA from the cultured and isolated CD4+ T cells underwent TCR beta CDR3 sequencing. From the authors' description of their analysis: Non-productive TCR sequences were removed, reads were trimmed to the CDR3 region, and CDR3s of at least 7 amino acids were retained. Antigen-specific clonotypes were identified using the MANAFEST web app by comparison of expansion in peptide wells against reference cultures. For clones to be considered positive, expansion at FDR<0.05 versus reference and all other wells, an odds ratio above 5, and a frequency above 0.1% in two replicate wells were required. A clonotype was called cross-reactive if it was significantly expanded both in SARS-CoV-2 spike wells and in at least one common cold coronavirus spike condition. Levenshtein distance calculated with the stringdist R package was used to assess CDR3 similarity, and unrooted trees were constructed with ape in R 3.6.1. TCRdb provides this immuneACCESS table in a form limited to in-frame rearrangements. Some clones are lacking; in checked studies, under half of them reflect an unresolved V gene, and why the rest are absent is not known. That table furnishes V, J and clone size, whereas the DNA furnished D and trimming. Within this sample are approximately 44,000 clones, with 77% of them counted one time only. Clones ranked in the top ten supply roughly 3.1% of the sample.

As regards this clone: Its antigen is not yet known. One base away there is no much larger clone; base qualities are not given.

To identify antigen-specific CD4+ T cell clonotypes by their expansion, the ViraFEST assay first stimulated PBMC with viral peptide pools and then applied TCR sequencing. After approximately eleven days of culture, CD4+ T cells were isolated with the EasySep CD4+ T cell isolation kit. Negative nucleocapsid antibody results before and after vaccination confirmed that the healthy vaccine recipients had no prior SARS-CoV-2 infection. About 2.1 million PBMC per well were cultured in IMDM with roughly 5% human AB serum, roughly 10 IU/ml IL-2 and gentamicin, plus 10 ug/ml peptides. Half of the culture medium was replaced with fresh IL-2-containing medium on days 3 and 7. Unless noted otherwise, every peptide stimulation condition was grown in triplicate wells. PBMC were separated from whole blood using Ficoll-Paque Plus gradient centrifugation and were then either cryopreserved at -140C or used fresh. The overlapping peptide pools covered the spike proteins of SARS-CoV-2 and of the common cold coronaviruses HCoV-NL63, HCoV-OC43 and HCoV-229E. The QIAamp micro DNA kit was used to extract genomic DNA from the cultured CD4+ T cells.

The CDR3 goes from the cysteine to the phenylalanine over 14 residues. The kept DNA is CDR3 alone, 42 bases in frame from the first base. V and J lose 0 bases and 4 bases, and a span of 8 bases separates them. Taken from the germline V gene, the CDR1 and CDR2 loops are SGHTA and FQGTGA. What the work shows at the level of the full study, not this receptor alone: The study was limited by a small number of convalescent patients and lacked early post-infection timepoints. In healthy vaccine recipients, vaccine-induced clones were almost all SARS-CoV-2 mono-reactive, with only 1 of 255 being cross-reactive with common cold coronaviruses. Marked clonal contraction was observed in both infection-induced and vaccine-induced clones at late post-vaccination timepoints, consistent with waning T cell responses.

This receptor was taken from a human donor who received a COVID-19 vaccine. The source was CD4+ T cells from PBMCs cultured with HCoV-NL63 spike peptides, collected before COVID-19 vaccination. Taken with the paper, the label for cell subset or site translates to: HCoV-NL63 spike overlapping peptide pool stimulation. The chain is encoded by TRBV7-3 joined to TRBJ2-3; the D gene assignment is ambiguous. CDR3 reads: CASSLTSTSDTQYF. The nucleotide sequence reads TGTGCCAGCAGCTTAACTTCTACCTCAGATACGCAGTATTTT.